This T cell receptor (beta chain) was identified in a study of PD-1 blockade in classical Hodgkin lymphoma. Time point indicated: newly diagnosed, previously untreated cHL patient sample. This clone appeared once. Generated by immunoSEQ multiplex PCR, the TCRdb table keeps only in-frame clones and is missing some. The sample holds 17,000 or so clones, around nine tenths seen once. Trimming took off 2 bases at V and 5 bases at J, with 9 bases between the two ends. The CDR3 is 13 residues long. CDR1 and CDR2 (germline): KGHSH, LQKENI. The J gene is TRBJ2-5, the V gene TRBV18; D call uncertain. This sequence originates from a human donor with classical Hodgkin lymphoma. Sequencing was performed on peripheral blood mononuclear cells (PBMCs). In DNA form, the CDR3 reads TGTGCCAGCTCACCATACGATCGGGAGACCCAGTACTTC. This gives the protein CASSPYDRETQYF.